This T cell receptor beta chain was recorded in a study of blood T cell repertoires in COVID-19. Study in general: The cDNA or gDNA used as material had been derived from T cells, B-cell-depleted T cells, or PBMCs.

In this sample, this clone turned up many times. Source study methods: Reference gene primer amplification in the assay estimated nucleated cell counts. The repertoire was sequenced with immunoSEQ multiplex PCR; TCRdb's copy has only in-frame clones and lacks some. Clone size and the V and J calls come from that table; the DNA yielded D and trimming. Here the sample spans about 310,000 clones, about 89% being singletons. Germline values: CDR1 SGHDT, CDR2 YYEEEE. The V end was cut by 0 bases, the J end by 2 bases, with 11 bases between. The CDR3 contains 15 residues. The sequence was obtained from a woman aged 45-59 years who had recovered from COVID-19. The sample taken for sequencing was peripheral blood. The chain links TRBV5-6 to TRBJ2-5; D is perhaps TRBD2 (6 bases). The CDR3 region is CASSLVLAQQETQYF. Here the CDR3 DNA reads TGTGCCAGCAGCTTGGTTCTAGCGCAACAAGAGACCCAGTACTTC.